This T cell receptor beta chain was captured in a study of monozygotic twins with inflammatory bowel disease. UMIs that had a 6-nucleotide sample barcode were put in using template switching. TCRdb re-called the 5' RACE reads; one entry per CDR3 protein, DNA not given. This sample's table has a few hundred thousand distinct CDR3 sequences. Material: blood. The TCR originated in a human donor with ulcerative colitis or Crohn's disease, or a healthy co-twin of an affected twin (not recorded which).

The CDR3 protein is CASSSAPLVAGANEQFF. The rearrangement links TRBV13 to TRBJ2-1; TCRdb's assignment of TRBD1 cannot be checked, as there is no DNA. Looked up from germline, CDR1 is PRHDT and CDR2 is FYEKMQ (reference sequence). The CDR3 extends over 17 amino acids.